The next 23 T cell receptor beta chains were all read from a single sample in a study of beta chain features in type 1 diabetes. Investigators reverse transcribed all isolated RNA, so they sequenced expressed TCRB transcripts. Only in-frame clones appear in the TCRdb table, and some are missing; sequencing was by immunoSEQ multiplex PCR. The sample has approximately 340,000 clones, over 13% seen once. Sequencing used naive CD4+ T cells from blood. All receptors come from a woman aged 18 to 35 in good health.

There are a few counts of this clone. This rearrangement joins TRBV10-3 to TRBJ1-1, with TRBD1 matching over 11 bases. V shed 5 bases, J shed 0 bases, and the junction held 14 bases outside the gene matches. Looked up from germline, CDR1 is ENHRY and CDR2 is SYGVKD. The CDR3 extends over 19 amino acids. CDR3 sequence reads: CAISKGQGARSNMNTEAFF. CDR3 sequence (DNA): TGTGCCATCAGTAAAGGACAGGGGGCGCGAAGTAATATGAACACTGAAGCTTTCTTT.

This chain joins TRBV29-1 and TRBJ2-7, with D possibly TRBD1 on 5 matching bases. CDR1 is SQVTM and CDR2 is ANQGSEA in the germline V gene. V shed 7 bases and J shed 0 bases, with 22 bases lying between them. This CDR3 spans 16 amino acids. The CDR3 coding sequence is TGCAGCGCCTCTGGGGCCTATCAGGGCCCCTCCTACGAGCAGTACTTC. Protein sequence: CSASGAYQGPSYEQYF.

This clone was found a few times. This sequence joins TRBV29-1 and TRBJ1-2, with 8 bases aligning to TRBD1. From germline, CDR1 is SQVTM and CDR2 ANQGSEA. The trim removed 6 bases at V and 7 bases at J, leaving 4 bases unmatched. This CDR3 is 11 amino acids long. For the CDR3, the DNA is TGCAGCGTCGGGGACAGGAGTGGCTACACCTTC. It codes for CSVGDRSGYTF.

In its sample, this clone was seen a few times. This chain links TRBV6-6 with TRBJ1-1, with a possible D match to TRBD1 (5 bases). V lost 6 bases, J lost 0 bases, and 8 bases lay in between. Germline values: CDR1 MNHNY, CDR2 SVGAGI (reference sequence). CDR3 size: 13 residues. The CDR3 protein is CASSPTVNTEAFF. CDR3 nucleotide sequence: TGTGCCAGCAGCCCGACAGTGAACACTGAAGCTTTCTTT.

V gene TRBV7-2 combines with J gene TRBJ2-5; 8 nucleotides align to TRBD2. There are 15 residues in the CDR3. V was clipped by 5 bases and J by 2 bases; unmatched bases: 7. The germline V gene encodes CDR1 SGHTA and CDR2 FQGNSA. CDR3: CASSEVGRVQETQYF. The CDR3 DNA reads as TGTGCCAGCAGCGAAGTCGGGAGGGTGCAAGAGACCCAGTACTTC.

There are a few counts of this clone. V usage is TRBV7-3 and J usage is TRBJ2-6; 8 bases map to TRBD1. Losses at the gene ends were 5 bases for V and 0 bases for J; bases not matched to a gene: 6. Germline-derived CDR1 and CDR2 are SGHTA and FQGTGA. The CDR3 totals 17 residues. The CDR3 spells CASSPGQGVSGANVLTF. CDR3 DNA sequence: TGTGCCAGCAGCCCAGGACAGGGAGTCTCTGGGGCCAACGTCCTGACTTTC.

This clone was recorded a few times. The gene calls are TRBV30 and TRBJ2-3; 13 bases are a match to TRBD2. The CDR3 loop spans 17 amino acids. V was pared by 5 bases and J by 2 bases, with 10 bases of the junction left unmatched. Germline V gene sequence: CDR1 GTSNPN, CDR2 SVGIG (reference sequence). CDR3 region: CAWSTWTSGRDTDTQYF. The CDR3 DNA reads TGTGCCTGGTCTACCTGGACTAGCGGGAGAGACACAGATACGCAGTATTTT.

This clone turned up a few times. V and J are TRBV30 and TRBJ2-1, with TRBD2 matching over 10 bases. The V and J ends lost 2 bases and 6 bases, in that order; junction bases with no gene match: 7. CDR1 is GTSNPN, CDR2 SVGIG, per germline (reference sequence). This CDR3 has 15 amino acids. CDR3 coding DNA: TGTGCCTGGAGTCGCCTAGCGGGAGACGCCAATGAGCAGTTCTTC. It encodes CAWSRLAGDANEQFF.

Only a few counts were recorded for this clone. The chain employs TRBV29-1 and TRBJ2-7; 14 bases agree with TRBD2. Unmatched junction bases numbered 3, after V lost 6 bases and J lost 2 bases. Germline V CDR1 and CDR2: SQVTM, ANQGSEA. This CDR3 region has 14 residues. This CDR3 is CSVPGLAGAYEQYF. The CDR3 DNA reads TGCAGCGTGCCGGGACTAGCGGGAGCCTACGAGCAGTACTTC.

This chain connects TRBV7-2 to TRBJ2-1; D is possibly TRBD1 (5 bases). Germline V gives CDR1 SGHTA, CDR2 FQGNSA. V lost 4 bases and J lost 10, with 23 bases in between. There are 16 residues in the CDR3. CDR3 sequence (DNA): TGTGCCAGCAGCTCCGTTCTCGGTACTGGTACAGGCGAGCAGTTCTTC. It codes for CASSSVLGTGTGEQFF.

The chain recombines TRBV7-2 with TRBJ1-2; TRBD1 aligns across 8 bases. The length of the CDR3 is 13 residues. V was pared by 7 bases and J by 7 bases, with 8 bases of the junction left unmatched. Germline-derived CDR1 and CDR2 are SGHTA and FQGNSA. The CDR3 reads CASTPDRVFGYTF. CDR3 coding DNA: TGTGCCAGCACCCCGGACAGGGTATTTGGCTACACCTTC.

CDR3 nucleotide sequence: TGTGCCACCCTACACGGACTGTCGGATACGCAGTATTTT. Amino acid sequence: CATLHGLSDTQYF. The rearrangement links TRBV19 to TRBJ2-3; possibly TRBD2 for D (5 bases). Looked up from germline, CDR1 is LNHDA and CDR2 is SQIVND (reference sequence). V lost 10 bases, J lost 6 bases, and 17 bases lay in between. The CDR3 loop spans 13 amino acids.

The chain links TRBV18 to TRBJ2-5, with D perhaps TRBD2 (6 bases). Trimming removed 2 bases from V and 5 bases from J, with 12 bases in between. The CDR3 contains 14 residues. The germline V gene has CDR1 KGHSH and CDR2 LQKENI. CDR3 nucleotides: TGTGCCAGCTCACCAATCGGAGGGGCTGAGACCCAGTACTTC. Its translation: CASSPIGGAETQYF.

This clone was observed a few times. The V and J genes are TRBV7-8 and TRBJ2-4; D might be TRBD2 (5 bases). Trimming left V 1 base short and J 7 bases short, with 17 bases between. The germline V gene has CDR1 SGHVS and CDR2 FQNEAQ. The CDR3 has 16 residues. In DNA form, the CDR3 reads TGTGCCAGCAGCTTAGGTGGTACATATCGAGGGAACATTCAGTACTTC. Translation gives CASSLGGTYRGNIQYF.

The V call is TRBV30, the J call TRBJ2-4; D perhaps matches TRBD1 (6 bases). Deletions cut 1 base from V and 2 bases from J, with 12 bases between. The CDR3 is 15 amino acids. CDR1 and CDR2 (germline): GTSNPN, SVGIG (reference sequence). The DNA of the CDR3 is TGTGCCTGGAGTGGGACAGCAAATACCAAAAACATTCAGTACTTC. Translated: CAWSGTANTKNIQYF.

This chain connects TRBV11-2 to TRBJ2-2; 11 nucleotides line up with TRBD1. CDR1 is SGHAT and CDR2 is FQNNGV in the germline V gene. This CDR3 comprises 15 residues. J gave up 8 bases and V 5 bases, and 7 bases lay outside the gene matches. The CDR3, as DNA: TGTGCCAGCAGCCCCAGGGACAGGGGGTGGGGGGAGCTGTTTTTT. Protein product: CASSPRDRGWGELFF.

There are a few counts of this clone. The genes are TRBV30 and TRBJ2-5, with 8 positions matching TRBD2. Germline CDR1 is GTSNPN and CDR2 is SVGIG (reference sequence). The CDR3 consists of 13 residues. With 2 bases clipped from V and 3 bases from J, the junction kept 2 bases outside the gene matches. The CDR3 reads CAWSTGLEETQYF. DNA of the CDR3: TGTGCCTGGAGTACGGGACTAGAAGAGACCCAGTACTTC.

This clone was seen more than once but under ten times. The chain employs TRBV18 and TRBJ2-6; unclear D gene. This CDR3 contains 15 residues. V was trimmed by 4 bases and J by 0 bases, leaving 7 bases between them. Germline V gene lookup returns CDR1 KGHSH and CDR2 LQKENI. The CDR3 here is CASSRHTSGANVLTF. The CDR3 nucleotides are TGTGCCAGCTCACGTCACACCTCTGGGGCCAACGTCCTGACTTTC.

The V and J genes are TRBV28 and TRBJ2-3, with TRBD2 identical over 9 bases. Germline V lookup: CDR1 MDHEN, CDR2 SYDVKM. Trimming at V came to 3 bases and at J to 3 bases, leaving 4 bases not matched to a gene. The CDR3 covers 15 residues. The CDR3 here is CASSLAGGATDTQYF. CDR3 coding DNA: TGTGCCAGCAGTTTGGCGGGAGGGGCTACAGATACGCAGTATTTT.

This clone has a handful of counts. This chain joins TRBV7-9 and TRBJ2-3; 8 nucleotides agree with TRBD1. Germline V gene sequence: CDR1 SEHNR, CDR2 FQNEAQ (reference sequence). The CDR3 has 15 residues. V was clipped by 5 bases and J by 4 bases; unmatched bases: 8. The CDR3 here is CASSAGQGEADTQYF. The CDR3, as DNA: TGTGCCAGCAGCGCCGGACAGGGTGAGGCAGATACGCAGTATTTT.

This clone showed up just a few times. Different DNA sequences within this sample yield the same CDR3. The CDR3 spells CASSSSGTGSYNEQFF. The CDR3, as DNA: TGTGCCAGCAGTTCCTCCGGGACAGGCTCCTACAATGAGCAGTTCTTC. The chain uses TRBV28 and TRBJ2-1; 8 bases are a match to TRBD1. J gave up 0 bases and V 4 bases, and 5 bases lay outside the gene matches. Germline V gene sequence: CDR1 MDHEN, CDR2 SYDVKM. There are 16 residues in the CDR3.

This clone has more than one count but fewer than ten. The genes are TRBV7-9 and TRBJ2-7; a weak D match, TRBD2 (5 bases). This CDR3 contains 13 residues. V was shortened by 4 bases and J by 4 bases, with 11 bases between the two germline ends. Germline lookup yields CDR1 SEHNR and CDR2 FQNEAQ (reference sequence). The CDR3 nucleotides read TGTGCCAGCAGCTCCCCCGCGGGTTACGAGCAGTACTTC. Its translation is CASSSPAGYEQYF.

This clone was seen more than once but under ten times. The gene calls are TRBV6-5 and TRBJ2-7, with a tentative D call TRBD1 (6 bases). The CDR3 is 15 amino acids. Trimming shortened V by 6 bases and J by 6 bases, and 21 bases separated the two germline ends. From germline, CDR1 is MNHEY and CDR2 SVGAGI. The CDR3 region has the DNA TGTGCCAGCAGCTTACTACCCGTGACAGGAGCCGAGCAGTACTTC. Residues: CASSLLPVTGAEQYF.